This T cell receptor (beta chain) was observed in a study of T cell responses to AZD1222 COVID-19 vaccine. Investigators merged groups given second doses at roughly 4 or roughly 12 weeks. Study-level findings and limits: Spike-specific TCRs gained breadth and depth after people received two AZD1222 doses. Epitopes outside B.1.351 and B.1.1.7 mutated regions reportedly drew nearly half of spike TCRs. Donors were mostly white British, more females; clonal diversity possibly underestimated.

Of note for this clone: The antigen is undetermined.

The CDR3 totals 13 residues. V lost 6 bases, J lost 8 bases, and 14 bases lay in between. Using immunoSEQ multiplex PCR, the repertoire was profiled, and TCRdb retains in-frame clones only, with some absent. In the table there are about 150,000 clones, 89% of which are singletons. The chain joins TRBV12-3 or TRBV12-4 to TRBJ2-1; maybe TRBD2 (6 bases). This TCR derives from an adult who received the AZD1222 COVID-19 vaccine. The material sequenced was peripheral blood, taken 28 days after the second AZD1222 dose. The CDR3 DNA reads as TGTGCCAGCAGAATTGCTAGCGTCCATGAGCAGTTCTTC. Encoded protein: CASRIASVHEQFF.